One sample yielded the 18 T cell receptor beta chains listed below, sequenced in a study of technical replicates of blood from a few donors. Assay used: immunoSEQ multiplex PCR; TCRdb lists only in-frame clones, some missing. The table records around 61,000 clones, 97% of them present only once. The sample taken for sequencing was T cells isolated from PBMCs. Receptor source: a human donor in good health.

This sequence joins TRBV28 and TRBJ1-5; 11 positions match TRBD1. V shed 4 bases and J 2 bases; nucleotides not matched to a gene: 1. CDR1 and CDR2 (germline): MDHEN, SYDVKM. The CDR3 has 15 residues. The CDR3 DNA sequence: TGTGCCAGCAGTTGGACAGGGGGCGGCAATCAGCCCCAGCATTTT. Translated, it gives CASSWTGGGNQPQHF.

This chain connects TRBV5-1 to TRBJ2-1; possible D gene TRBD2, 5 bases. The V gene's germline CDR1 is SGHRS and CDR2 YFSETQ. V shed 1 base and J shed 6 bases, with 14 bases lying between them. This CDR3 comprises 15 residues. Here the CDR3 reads CASSLSGSFGNEQFF. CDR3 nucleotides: TGCGCCAGCAGCTTGTCGGGGTCCTTTGGCAATGAGCAGTTCTTC.

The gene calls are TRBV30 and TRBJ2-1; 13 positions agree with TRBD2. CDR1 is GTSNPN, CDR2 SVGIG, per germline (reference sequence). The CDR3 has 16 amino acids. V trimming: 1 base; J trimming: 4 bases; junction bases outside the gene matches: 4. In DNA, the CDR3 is TGTGCCTGGAGTGATCGACTAGCGGGGGGTTACAATGAGCAGTTCTTC. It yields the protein CAWSDRLAGGYNEQFF.

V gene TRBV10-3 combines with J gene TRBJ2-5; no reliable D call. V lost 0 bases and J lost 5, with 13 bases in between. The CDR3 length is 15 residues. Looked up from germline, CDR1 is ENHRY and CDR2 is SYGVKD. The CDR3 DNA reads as TGTGCCATCAGTGAGTCGGAGCTCCCCAGTGAGACCCAGTACTTC. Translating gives CAISESELPSETQYF.

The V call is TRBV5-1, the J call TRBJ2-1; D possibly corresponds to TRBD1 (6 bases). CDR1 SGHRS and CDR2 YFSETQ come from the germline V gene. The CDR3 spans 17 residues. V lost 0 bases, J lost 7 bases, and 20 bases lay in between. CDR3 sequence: CASSLGAGERYRNEQFF. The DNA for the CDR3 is TGCGCCAGCAGCTTGGGGGCAGGGGAGCGATATCGGAATGAGCAGTTCTTC.

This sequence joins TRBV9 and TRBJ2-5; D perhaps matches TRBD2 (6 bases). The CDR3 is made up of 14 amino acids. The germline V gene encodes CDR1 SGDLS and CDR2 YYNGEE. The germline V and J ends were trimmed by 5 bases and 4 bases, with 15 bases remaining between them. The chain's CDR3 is CASSGTSQGETQYF. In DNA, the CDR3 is TGTGCCAGCAGTGGGACTTCCCAGGGAGAGACCCAGTACTTC.

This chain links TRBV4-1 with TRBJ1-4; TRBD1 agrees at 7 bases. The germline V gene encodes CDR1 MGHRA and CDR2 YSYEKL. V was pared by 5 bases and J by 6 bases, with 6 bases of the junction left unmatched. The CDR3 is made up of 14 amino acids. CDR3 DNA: TGCGCCAGCAGCAGACAGGGAAGGGATGAAAAACTGTTTTTT. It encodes CASSRQGRDEKLFF.

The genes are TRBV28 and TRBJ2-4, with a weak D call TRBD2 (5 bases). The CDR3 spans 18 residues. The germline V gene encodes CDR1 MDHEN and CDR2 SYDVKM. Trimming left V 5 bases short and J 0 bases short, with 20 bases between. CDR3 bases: TGTGCCAGCAGTCCCGGGGTGGTAATGGGAGTAGCCAAAAACATTCAGTACTTC. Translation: CASSPGVVMGVAKNIQYF. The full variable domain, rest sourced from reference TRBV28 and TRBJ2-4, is DVKVTQSSRYLVKRTGEKVFLECVQDMDHENMFWYRQDPGLGLRLIYFSYDVKMKEKGDIPEGYSVSREKKERFSLILESASTNQTSMYLCASSPGVVMGVAKNIQYFGAGTRLSVL.

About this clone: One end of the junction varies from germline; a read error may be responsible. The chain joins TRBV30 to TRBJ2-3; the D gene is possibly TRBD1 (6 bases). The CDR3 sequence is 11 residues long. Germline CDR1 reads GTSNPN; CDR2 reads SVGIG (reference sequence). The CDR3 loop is CGWAGADTQYF. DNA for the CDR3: TGTGGCTGGGCAGGGGCAGATACGCAGTATTTT.

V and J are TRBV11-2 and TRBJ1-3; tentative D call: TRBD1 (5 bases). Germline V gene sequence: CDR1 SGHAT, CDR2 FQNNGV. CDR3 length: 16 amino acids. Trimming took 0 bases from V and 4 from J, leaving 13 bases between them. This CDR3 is CASSLDVGLAGNTIYF. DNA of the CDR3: TGTGCCAGCAGCTTAGATGTGGGGCTTGCGGGAAACACCATATATTTT.

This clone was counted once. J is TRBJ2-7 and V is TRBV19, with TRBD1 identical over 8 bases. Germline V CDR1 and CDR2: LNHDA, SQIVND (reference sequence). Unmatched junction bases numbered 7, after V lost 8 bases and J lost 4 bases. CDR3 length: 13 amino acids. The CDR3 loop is CASLDRAKYEQYF. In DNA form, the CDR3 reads TGTGCCAGTTTGGACAGGGCAAAGTACGAGCAGTACTTC.

The CDR3 loop reads CASASGGTYEQYF. CDR3 nucleotide sequence: TGTGCCAGCGCTAGCGGGGGGACCTACGAGCAGTACTTC. V is TRBV19 and J is TRBJ2-7, with 11 bases aligning to TRBD2. V dropped 9 bases and J dropped 2; count of bases not matched to a gene: 3. Germline V gives CDR1 LNHDA, CDR2 SQIVND (reference sequence). The CDR3 is 13 residues long.

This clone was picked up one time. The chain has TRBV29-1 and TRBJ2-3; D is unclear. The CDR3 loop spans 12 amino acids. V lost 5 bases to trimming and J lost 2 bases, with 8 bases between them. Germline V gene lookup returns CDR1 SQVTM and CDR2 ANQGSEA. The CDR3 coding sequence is TGCAGCGTTTCCAGTATCACAGATACGCAGTATTTT. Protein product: CSVSSITDTQYF.

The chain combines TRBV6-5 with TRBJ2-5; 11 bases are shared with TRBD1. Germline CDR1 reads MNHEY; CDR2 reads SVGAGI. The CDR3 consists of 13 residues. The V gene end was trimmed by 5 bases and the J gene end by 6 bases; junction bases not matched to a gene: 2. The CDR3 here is CASSRTGGQTQYF. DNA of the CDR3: TGTGCCAGCAGTCGGACAGGGGGCCAGACCCAGTACTTC.

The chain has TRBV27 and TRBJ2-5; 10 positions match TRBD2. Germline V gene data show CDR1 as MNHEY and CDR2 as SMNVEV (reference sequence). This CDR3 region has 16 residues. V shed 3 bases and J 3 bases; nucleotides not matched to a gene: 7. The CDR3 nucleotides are TGTGCCAGCAGTTTGCGGCTTCTAGCGGGAGAAGAGACCCAGTACTTC. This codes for CASSLRLLAGEETQYF.

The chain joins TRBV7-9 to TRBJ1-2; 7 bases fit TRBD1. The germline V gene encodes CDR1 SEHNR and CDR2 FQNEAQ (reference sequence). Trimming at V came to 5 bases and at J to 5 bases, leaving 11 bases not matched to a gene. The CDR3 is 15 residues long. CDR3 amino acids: CASSEDRALSYGYTF. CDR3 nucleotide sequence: TGTGCCAGCAGCGAAGACAGGGCCTTATCTTATGGCTACACCTTC.

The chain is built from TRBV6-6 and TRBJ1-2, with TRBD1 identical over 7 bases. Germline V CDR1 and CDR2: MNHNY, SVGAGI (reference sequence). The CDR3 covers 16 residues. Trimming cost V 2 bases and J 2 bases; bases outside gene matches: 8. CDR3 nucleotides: TGTGCCAGCAGTTACCAGACAGGGCGGTTCAACTATGGCTACACCTTC. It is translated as CASSYQTGRFNYGYTF.

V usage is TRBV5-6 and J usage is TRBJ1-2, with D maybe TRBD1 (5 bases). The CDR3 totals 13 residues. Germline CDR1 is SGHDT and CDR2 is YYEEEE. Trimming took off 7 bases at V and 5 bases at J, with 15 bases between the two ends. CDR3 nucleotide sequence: TGTGCCAGCCACGGGGGGGTCGGGTATGGCTACACCTTC. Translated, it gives CASHGGVGYGYTF. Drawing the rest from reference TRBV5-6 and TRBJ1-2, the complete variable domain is DAGVTQSPTHLIKTRGQQVTLRCSPKSGHDTVSWYQQALGQGPQFIFQYYEEEERQRGNFPDRFSGHQFPNYSSELNVNALLLGDSALYLCASHGGVGYGYTFGSGTRLTVV.